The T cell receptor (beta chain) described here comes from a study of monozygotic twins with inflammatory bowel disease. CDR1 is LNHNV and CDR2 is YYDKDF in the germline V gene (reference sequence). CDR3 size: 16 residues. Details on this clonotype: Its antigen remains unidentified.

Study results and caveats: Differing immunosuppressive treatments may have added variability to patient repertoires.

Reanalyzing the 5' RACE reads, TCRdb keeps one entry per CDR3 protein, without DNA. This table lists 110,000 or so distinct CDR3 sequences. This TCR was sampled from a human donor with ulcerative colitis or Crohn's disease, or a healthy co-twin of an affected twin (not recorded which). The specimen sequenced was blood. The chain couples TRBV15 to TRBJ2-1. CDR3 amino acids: CATSRDRGSSYNEQFF.